These 21 T cell receptor beta chains share one sample of origin, sequenced in a study of blood T cell repertoires in COVID-19. Assay: immunoSEQ multiplex PCR; the TCRdb copy retains only in-frame clones and omits some. Of 100,000 to 140,000 clones listed, about 89% are singletons. Sequencing was carried out using peripheral blood. The receptors stem from a man in his forties with active or convalescent COVID-19.

This chain connects TRBV6-5 to TRBJ1-5, with 8 bases matching TRBD1. This CDR3 has 15 residues. After removal of 6 bases from V and 3 bases from J, the junction contained 7 bases not matched to a gene. Per the germline V gene, CDR1 is MNHEY and CDR2 is SVGAGI. The CDR3 DNA follows: TGTGCCAGCAGGCTGACAGGGGTCTCCAATCAGCCCCAGCATTTT. The encoded protein is CASRLTGVSNQPQHF.

This clone was recorded once. The chain is built from TRBV6-2 or TRBV6-3 and TRBJ2-4, with TRBD2 matching over 16 bases. The junction had 14 bases not matched to a gene; V was cut back by 5 bases and J by 7 bases. The germline CDR1 and CDR2 sequences are MNHEY and SVGEGT. The CDR3 loop spans 19 amino acids. The CDR3 loop reads CASSRVGTSGRAGLNIQYF. In DNA, the CDR3 is TGTGCCAGCAGTAGGGTGGGGACTAGCGGGAGGGCCGGTTTGAACATTCAGTACTTC.

The chain carries TRBV2 and TRBJ2-7, with D possibly TRBD2 on 6 matching bases. The CDR3 is 14 residues long. Looked up from germline, CDR1 is SNHLY and CDR2 is FYNNEI. V was clipped by 7 bases and J by 2 bases, with 15 bases between them. The CDR3: CASTPGLQTYEQYF. The CDR3 coding sequence is TGTGCCAGCACCCCGGGACTCCAAACCTACGAGCAGTACTTC.

The V and J genes are TRBV4-3 and TRBJ1-1, with a tentative D call TRBD1 (6 bases). This CDR3 has 15 residues. Trimming left V 2 bases short and J 3 bases short, with 13 bases between. Germline CDR1 LGHNA, CDR2 YSLEER. CDR3 nucleotides: TGCGCCAGCAGCCAAACTGGACAGTCGTACACTGAAGCTTTCTTT. It translates to CASSQTGQSYTEAFF.

This sequence joins TRBV2 and TRBJ1-6; D may be TRBD1 (6 bases). Trimming cost V 8 bases and J 2 bases, with 10 bases left between them. This CDR3 is built from 14 residues. The germline gives CDR1 SNHLY, CDR2 FYNNEI. The chain's CDR3 is CASGDRPYNSPLHF. The CDR3 DNA reads TGTGCCAGCGGAGACAGGCCCTATAATTCACCCCTCCACTTT.

This chain connects TRBV11-2 to TRBJ2-2, with 9 bases that match TRBD1. Germline CDR1 is SGHAT and CDR2 is FQNNGV. This CDR3 is built from 16 residues. V lost 1 base and J lost 11; bases outside the gene matches: 11. The CDR3 spells CASSLGADRGLGELFF. The CDR3 nucleotides read TGTGCCAGCAGCTTAGGAGCGGACAGGGGCCTCGGTGAGCTGTTTTTT.

The chain uses TRBV15 and TRBJ1-6; tentative D call: TRBD1 (5 bases). The ends were cut back, 0 bases at V and 6 bases at J, with 9 bases in the middle. Germline CDR1 is LNHNV and CDR2 is YYDKDF (reference sequence). The CDR3 loop spans 15 amino acids. Here the CDR3 DNA reads TGTGCCACCAGCAGAGACAGGGTTTTTAATTCACCCCTCCACTTT. Its protein product is CATSRDRVFNSPLHF.

J is TRBJ1-1 and V is TRBV19, with 10 bases aligning to TRBD1. J gave up 5 bases and V 4 bases, and 16 bases lay outside the gene matches. This CDR3 has 18 residues. CDR1 is LNHDA, CDR2 SQIVND, per germline (reference sequence). The CDR3 spells CASSTIVFGTGVGTEAFF. DNA of the CDR3: TGTGCCAGTAGTACCATCGTCTTTGGGACAGGGGTTGGGACTGAAGCTTTCTTT.

This chain joins TRBV12-5 and TRBJ2-3; D is possibly TRBD2 (5 bases). V was shortened by 6 bases and J by 2 bases, with 18 bases between the two germline ends. Germline V CDR1 and CDR2: LGHNT, FRNRAP. This CDR3 has 16 amino acids. Here the CDR3 reads CASGGEQPSFTDTQYF. CDR3 bases: TGTGCTAGTGGGGGAGAACAGCCCAGCTTCACAGATACGCAGTATTTT. The whole variable domain, filled in from reference TRBV12-5 and TRBJ2-3, reads DARVTQTPRHKVTEMGQEVTMRCQPILGHNTVFWYRQTMMQGLELLAYFRNRAPLDDSGMPKDRFSAEMPDATLATLKIQPSEPRDSAVYFCASGGEQPSFTDTQYFGPGTRLTVL.

V is TRBV14 and J is TRBJ1-1; D is possibly TRBD1 (5 bases). The V and J ends lost 0 bases and 7 bases respectively, with 12 bases between them. Germline values: CDR1 SGHDN, CDR2 FVKESK. CDR3 length: 14 residues. The CDR3 is CASSQEVSRVEAFF. CDR3 DNA sequence: TGTGCCAGCAGCCAAGAGGTCTCCAGGGTTGAAGCTTTCTTT.

V gene TRBV7-9 combines with J gene TRBJ2-1; 9 bases are a match to TRBD1. The germline V gene has CDR1 SEHNR and CDR2 FQNEAQ (reference sequence). Trimming at V came to 5 bases and at J to 7 bases, leaving 6 bases not matched to a gene. This CDR3 comprises 14 residues. CDR3 coding DNA: TGTGCCAGCAGCCCGGACAGGGGTCGGAATGAGCAGTTCTTC. It encodes CASSPDRGRNEQFF.

This clone is a singleton in its sample. The chain joins TRBV7-8 to TRBJ1-2, with D tentatively TRBD1 (5 bases). The CDR3 totals 15 residues. V dropped 3 bases and J dropped 8 bases, with 19 bases sitting between them. Per germline, CDR1 SGHVS and CDR2 FQNEAQ. CDR3: CASSLWGDHPEGYTF. The CDR3 region has the DNA TGTGCCAGCAGCTTGTGGGGGGACCACCCTGAGGGCTACACCTTC.

This chain links TRBV6-6 with TRBJ1-1; D gene uncertain. V was clipped by 4 bases and J by 0 bases, with 12 bases between them. The CDR3 runs 15 residues. In germline, CDR1 is MNHNY, CDR2 SVGAGI (reference sequence). The CDR3 sequence: CASSLEVLMNTEAFF. CDR3 nucleotide sequence: TGTGCCAGCAGTTTGGAGGTCTTAATGAACACTGAAGCTTTCTTT.

V usage is TRBV5-1 and J usage is TRBJ2-7; TRBD1 aligns across 7 bases. The germline gives CDR1 SGHRS, CDR2 YFSETQ. The CDR3 extends over 13 amino acids. J lost 5 bases, V lost 7 bases, and 9 bases had no gene match. The CDR3 protein is CASSGTVSNEQYF. CDR3 nucleotides: TGCGCCAGCTCCGGGACAGTATCAAACGAGCAGTACTTC.

The J gene is TRBJ2-7, the V gene TRBV10-1; possible D gene TRBD1, 5 bases. Trimming took 2 bases from V and 2 from J, leaving 7 bases between them. This CDR3 comprises 13 residues. Germline V gene sequence: CDR1 WNHNN, CDR2 SYGVQD (reference sequence). This CDR3 reads CASSEGATYEQYF. For the CDR3, the DNA is TGCGCCAGCAGTGAGGGGGCTACCTACGAGCAGTACTTC.

CDR3 DNA: TGTGCCAGCAGTGGAGGTGGGGGGAGTGGCTACACCTTC. Translation gives CASSGGGGSGYTF. This chain uses TRBV25-1 with TRBJ1-2, with a tentative D call TRBD1 (5 bases). CDR1 MGHDK and CDR2 SYGVNS come from the germline V gene. Trimming removed 4 bases at V and 7 bases at J, with 13 bases between. This CDR3 contains 13 residues.

The J gene is TRBJ1-1, the V gene TRBV28; 10 positions agree with TRBD1. The CDR3 contains 13 residues. V lost 7 bases, J lost 11 bases, and 10 bases stayed unmatched. Germline CDR1 reads MDHEN; CDR2 reads SYDVKM. The CDR3 sequence is CASNKDRGLAAFF. The CDR3 nucleotides are TGTGCCAGCAATAAAGACAGGGGGCTAGCGGCTTTCTTT.

This clone showed up just a few times. V is TRBV5-6 and J is TRBJ1-3; weak D call: TRBD1 (5 bases). V was cut by 4 bases and J by 1 base, with 18 bases left in between. The CDR3 is 17 residues long. Germline loops: CDR1 SGHDT, CDR2 YYEEEE. The DNA of the CDR3 is TGTGCCAGCAGCCTACGGCGGGGGAGGTGGTCTGGAAACACCATATATTTT. This gives the protein CASSLRRGRWSGNTIYF. Combining the CDR3 with reference TRBV5-6 and TRBJ1-3 gives the whole variable domain DAGVTQSPTHLIKTRGQQVTLRCSPKSGHDTVSWYQQALGQGPQFIFQYYEEEERQRGNFPDRFSGHQFPNYSSELNVNALLLGDSALYLCASSLRRGRWSGNTIYFGEGSWLTVV.

This sequence joins TRBV7-2 and TRBJ2-7, with 10 bases matching TRBD1. The CDR3 runs 15 residues. J lost 3 bases, V lost 1 base, and 3 bases had no gene match. Germline CDR1 SGHTA, CDR2 FQGNSA. DNA for the CDR3: TGTGCCAGCAGCTTAGGGACAGGGGGAATCTACGAGCAGTACTTC. It translates to CASSLGTGGIYEQYF.

The chain joins TRBV6-5 to TRBJ1-1; TRBD1 is a possible D gene (5 bases). V dropped 1 base and J dropped 3 bases, with 6 bases sitting between them. CDR1 is MNHEY and CDR2 is SVGAGI in the germline V gene. This CDR3 spans 13 amino acids. In DNA, the CDR3 is TGTGCCAGCAGTTACTTGACAGACACTGAAGCTTTCTTT. This gives the protein CASSYLTDTEAFF.

This chain uses TRBV18 with TRBJ2-1, with TRBD2 as a possible D gene (5 bases). With 3 bases removed from V and 8 bases from J, the gap between germline ends came to 14 bases. Germline V gene sequence: CDR1 KGHSH, CDR2 LQKENI. The CDR3 sequence is 14 residues long. The CDR3 DNA sequence: TGTGCCAGCTCACCCGGGGTAGCACTCGATGAGCAGTTCTTC. Amino acid sequence: CASSPGVALDEQFF.